The 23 T cell receptor beta chains in this list originate from one sample, sequenced in a study of T cells after yellow fever vaccination. TCRdb fed the 5' RACE reads into MiXCR, producing one record per CDR3 protein. The table includes some 220,000 distinct CDR3 sequences, approximately 3.2% detected once. The specimen was CD4+ T cells sorted from PBMCs, collected 10 days after the yellow fever booster vaccination. These receptors were taken from a man aged 18 to 35 who received the YFV17D yellow fever vaccine.

This clonotype was counted many times. Here the CDR3 DNA reads TGTGCCACCAGTGCGTCAGGGAAGAATGAGCAGTTCTTC. It is translated as CATSASGKNEQFF. The chain couples TRBV24-1 to TRBJ2-1; weak D call: TRBD1 (5 bases). Germline values: CDR1 KGHDR, CDR2 SFDVKD. This CDR3 spans 13 amino acids. Trimming shortened V by 5 bases and J by 7 bases, and 11 bases separated the two germline ends.

This clonotype has more than one count but fewer than ten. This chain connects TRBV2 to TRBJ2-1, with 9 bases that match TRBD2. Germline V gene data show CDR1 as SNHLY and CDR2 as FYNNEI. The CDR3 loop spans 14 amino acids. With V trimmed by 6 bases and J by 5 bases, 5 bases remained unmatched. Here the CDR3 reads CASRAGGINNEQFF. For the CDR3, the DNA is TGTGCCAGCAGGGCGGGGGGGATCAACAATGAGCAGTTCTTC.

This clonotype was observed many times. This rearrangement joins TRBV12-3 or TRBV12-4 to TRBJ1-2, with a tentative D call TRBD1 (5 bases). V was shortened by 6 bases and J by 7 bases, with 21 bases between the two germline ends. The CDR3 length is 15 residues. The DNA for the CDR3 is TGTGCCAGCAGGCCACAACGGGGGGGGTTTTCTGGCTACACCTTC. Translation: CASRPQRGGFSGYTF.

The rearrangement links TRBV7-8 to TRBJ1-4, with 10 bases aligning to TRBD1. The CDR3 has 16 residues. The ends lost 7 bases at V and 0 bases at J; junction bases unmatched: 5. In germline, CDR1 is SGHVS, CDR2 FQNEAQ. CDR3 bases: TGTGCCAGCAAGGGGGGACAGGGGTCAACTAATGAAAAACTGTTTTTT. Its translation: CASKGGQGSTNEKLFF.

The CDR3 DNA is TGTGCCAGCAGCTTGGTGACCAGGGGTTTTACTGAAGCTTTCTTT. Translating gives CASSLVTRGFTEAFF. This sequence joins TRBV5-6 and TRBJ1-1, with D maybe TRBD1 (6 bases). CDR1 is SGHDT, CDR2 YYEEEE, per germline. Trimming pared 0 bases from V and 5 bases from J, leaving 14 bases between. CDR3 length: 15 amino acids.

This clonotype was picked up many times. V and J are TRBV20-1 and TRBJ2-3; D is undetermined. CDR3 length equals 13 residues. Germline CDR1 reads DFQATT; CDR2 reads SNEGSKA (reference sequence). V lost 0 bases, J lost 6 bases, and 10 bases lay in between. CDR3 sequence (DNA): TGCAGTGCTAGAGATTTTCTAGGGGATACGCAGTATTTT. Protein product: CSARDFLGDTQYF.

The chain recombines TRBV6-5 with TRBJ1-1; weak D call: TRBD1 (5 bases). Per germline, CDR1 MNHEY and CDR2 SVGAGI. The V end lost 6 bases, the J end lost 1 base, and 12 bases lay between the germline ends. This CDR3 region has 14 residues. The CDR3 DNA is TGTGCCAGCAGCCCTCCCGGGGGGAACACTGAAGCTTTCTTT. As protein: CASSPPGGNTEAFF.

This clonotype has at least ten counts. This chain connects TRBV12-3 or TRBV12-4 to TRBJ2-5; 7 bases fit TRBD2. This CDR3 contains 14 residues. The V gene end was trimmed by 3 bases and the J gene end by 3 bases; junction bases not matched to a gene: 4. DNA of the CDR3: TGTGCCAGCAGTTTCGCCCTAGCGGAAGAGACCCAGTACTTC. It codes for CASSFALAEETQYF.

A few counts support this clonotype. The chain has TRBV7-2 and TRBJ2-3; D gene uncertain. The CDR3 is made up of 13 amino acids. Between the trimmed V and J ends, which lost 5 bases and 9 bases, there was a span of 15 bases. Germline CDR1 is SGHTA and CDR2 is FQGNSA. CDR3 protein: CASSPRTPPTQYF. The CDR3 nucleotides are TGTGCCAGCAGCCCGCGGACCCCACCAACGCAGTATTTT.

The sample holds a few counts of this clonotype. The rearrangement uses TRBV4-1 and TRBJ1-1; D remains unclear. Germline assignment: CDR1 MGHRA and CDR2 YSYEKL. Trimming cost V 3 bases and J 1 base, with 15 bases left between them. There are 16 residues in the CDR3. CDR3 in amino acids: CASSHFRPLTNTEAFF. CDR3 coding DNA: TGCGCCAGCAGCCACTTCCGTCCGCTAACGAACACTGAAGCTTTCTTT.

This clonotype was detected ten times or more. The chain couples TRBV18 to TRBJ2-3; D is possibly TRBD2 (6 bases). V lost 3 bases and J lost 6, with 16 bases in between. This CDR3 has 15 amino acids. The V gene's germline CDR1 is KGHSH and CDR2 LQKENI. CDR3 in amino acids: CASSPPTAGRDTQYF. DNA of the CDR3: TGTGCCAGCTCACCTCCGACCGCGGGGAGGGATACGCAGTATTTT. Full variable domain (outside the CDR3, taken from reference TRBV18 and TRBJ2-3): NAGVMQNPRHLVRRRGQEARLRCSPMKGHSHVYWYRQLPEEGLKFMVYLQKENIIDESGMPKERFSAEFPKEGPSILRIQQVVRGDSAAYFCASSPPTAGRDTQYFGPGTRLTVL.

This clonotype was seen many times. The V call is TRBV5-1, the J call TRBJ1-1, with D maybe TRBD1 (5 bases). The germline V gene encodes CDR1 SGHRS and CDR2 YFSETQ. The CDR3 covers 14 residues. V was trimmed by 2 bases and J by 3 bases, leaving 11 bases between them. The CDR3 spells CASSLQDTYTEAFF. The CDR3, as DNA: TGCGCCAGCAGCTTACAGGACACTTACACTGAAGCTTTCTTT. Complete variable domain (other parts from reference TRBV5-1 and TRBJ1-1): KAGVTQTPRYLIKTRGQQVTLSCSPISGHRSVSWYQQTPGQGLQFLFEYFSETQRNKGNFPGRFSGRQFSNSRSEMNVSTLELGDSALYLCASSLQDTYTEAFFGQGTRLTVV.

The CDR3 DNA sequence: TGTGCCTGCAGACAGGCTCTTAACTATGGCTACACCTTC. Translated, it gives CACRQALNYGYTF. The chain links TRBV30 to TRBJ1-2, with a weak D call TRBD1 (6 bases). The CDR3 loop spans 13 amino acids. With 6 bases removed from V and 1 base from J, the gap between germline ends came to 12 bases. From germline, CDR1 is GTSNPN and CDR2 SVGIG (reference sequence).

There are many counts of this clonotype. This chain joins TRBV5-1 and TRBJ1-6; unclear D gene. CDR1 and CDR2 (germline): SGHRS, YFSETQ. The CDR3 contains 16 residues. Trimming left V 0 bases short and J 5 bases short, with 12 bases between. The CDR3 nucleotides read TGCGCCAGCAGCTTGGGGACGGACTTTCATAATTCACCCCTCCACTTT. It codes for CASSLGTDFHNSPLHF. The full variable domain, rest sourced from reference TRBV5-1 and TRBJ1-6, is KAGVTQTPRYLIKTRGQQVTLSCSPISGHRSVSWYQQTPGQGLQFLFEYFSETQRNKGNFPGRFSGRQFSNSRSEMNVSTLELGDSALYLCASSLGTDFHNSPLHFGNGTRLTVT.

The sample holds a few counts of this clonotype. This chain's CDR3 is CASSLEVGATYSYNEQFF. The CDR3 DNA follows: TGTGCCAGCAGCTTAGAGGTGGGCGCTACCTACTCCTACAATGAGCAGTTCTTC. This chain links TRBV11-3 with TRBJ2-1; D is unclear. CDR3 length: 18 amino acids. Trimming cost V 0 bases and J 0 bases, with 15 bases left between them. Germline loops: CDR1 SGHNT, CDR2 YENEEA.

The rearrangement links TRBV20-1 to TRBJ2-3; D unclear. V lost 3 bases, J lost 2 bases, and 9 bases lay in between. The germline CDR1 and CDR2 sequences are DFQATT and SNEGSKA (reference sequence). The CDR3 sequence is 13 residues long. Here the CDR3 DNA reads TGCAGTGCTAGTCTAGTTATCACAGATACGCAGTATTTT. Its translation is CSASLVITDTQYF.

The V call is TRBV6-5, the J call TRBJ2-5, with 9 bases identical to TRBD1. Trimming took 0 bases from V and 1 from J; bases not matched to a gene: 3. Per germline, CDR1 MNHEY and CDR2 SVGAGI. The CDR3 runs to 16 residues. DNA for the CDR3: TGTGCCAGCAGTTACTCGGCGGGACAGGGCCAAGAGACCCAGTACTTC. This codes for CASSYSAGQGQETQYF.

This clonotype was detected ten times or more. This chain joins TRBV12-3 or TRBV12-4 and TRBJ2-5; D is uncertain. The CDR3 runs 15 residues. V dropped 3 bases and J dropped 4 bases, with 15 bases sitting between them. CDR3 sequence: CASSLVVGVGETQYF. CDR3 bases: TGTGCCAGCAGTTTGGTGGTCGGAGTCGGAGAGACCCAGTACTTC.

In this sample, this clonotype turned up many times. The chain couples TRBV7-8 to TRBJ2-2, with D hard to call. This CDR3 comprises 14 residues. V gave up 1 base and J gave up 3 bases, with 6 bases separating them. CDR1 is SGHVS and CDR2 is FQNEAQ in the germline V gene. Here the CDR3 DNA reads TGTGCCAGCAGCTTAGGACCGCACACCGGGGAGCTGTTTTTT. Its protein is CASSLGPHTGELFF.

The gene calls are TRBV11-2 and TRBJ2-7, with TRBD1 matching 7 bases. V lost 6 bases to trimming and J lost 2 bases; unmatched junction nucleotides: 10. CDR1 is SGHAT and CDR2 is FQNNGV in the germline V gene. This CDR3 contains 15 residues. CDR3 sequence (DNA): TGTGCCAGCAGAACCGTCAGGGGGACAACCTACGAGCAGTACTTC. It encodes CASRTVRGTTYEQYF.

This clonotype was counted only a few times. The chain recombines TRBV7-2 with TRBJ2-5; 9 nucleotides agree with TRBD2. The CDR3 consists of 14 residues. CDR1 and CDR2 from the germline V gene are SGHTA and FQGNSA. V lost 6 bases, J lost 6 bases, and 8 bases stayed unmatched. The CDR3, as DNA: TGTGCCAGCAGGAAGAGCGGGGGGTTACAGACCCAGTACTTC. Protein: CASRKSGGLQTQYF. Full variable domain (rest looked up from reference TRBV7-2 and TRBJ2-5): GAGVSQSPSNKVTEKGKDVELRCDPISGHTALYWYRQSLGQGLEFLIYFQGNSAPDKSGLPSDRFSAERTGGSVSTLTIQRTQQEDSAVYLCASRKSGGLQTQYFGPGTRLLVL.

This clonotype was detected ten times or more. This chain connects TRBV20-1 to TRBJ1-2, with unresolved D. V dropped 6 bases and J dropped 4 bases, with 18 bases sitting between them. This CDR3 spans 14 amino acids. The germline CDR1 and CDR2 sequences are DFQATT and SNEGSKA (reference sequence). DNA of the CDR3: TGCAGTGCGTCTCAGATTGTCCGGGGCTATGGCTACACCTTC. Its protein is CSASQIVRGYGYTF.

This clonotype showed up many times. V and J are TRBV5-1 and TRBJ2-3; either TRBD1 or TRBD2 may supply D (5 bases each). The V end lost 0 bases, the J end lost 2 bases, and 10 bases lay between the germline ends. The CDR3 length is 15 residues. Per germline, CDR1 SGHRS and CDR2 YFSETQ. The CDR3 bases are TGCGCCAGCAGCTTGGGGCAGGGAGACACAGATACGCAGTATTTT. This gives the protein CASSLGQGDTDTQYF.